The clone carrying this T cell receptor (beta chain) has only a few counts. The data were obtained in a study of patients and donors after allogeneic stem cell transplantation. One entry per CDR3 protein, called by TCRdb with MiXCR from the RT-PCR reads. Seen here are 150,000 to 200,000 distinct CDR3 sequences, over 25% observed once, and the top ten hold around 3.3%. The receptor was isolated from a human donor who was either an allogeneic HSCT recipient or a stem cell or donor lymphocyte infusion donor (not recorded which). It is not recorded whose cells these are; they may come from a transplant donor. Sequencing used blood, either unsorted or a sorted T cell fraction (not recorded which).

The CDR3 sequence: CASSDGSLLPGEQFF. Here the CDR3 DNA reads TGTGCCAGCAGTGACGGCTCTTTACTCCCCGGTGAGCAGTTCTTC. This chain uses TRBV6-4 with TRBJ2-1; D ambiguous. The CDR3 totals 15 residues. Germline V gene data show CDR1 as MRHNA and CDR2 as SNTAGT. V was pared by 2 bases and J by 9 bases, with 17 bases between.